This T cell receptor beta chain was profiled in a study of beta chain features in type 1 diabetes. Study-level points and caveats: TCRB CDR3s from Type 1 diabetes patients were moderately but significantly shorter in all four CD4+ subsets. Reads derived from cDNA could over-represent cells showing high TCR expression.

What was sequenced were expressed TCRB transcripts, since all of the isolated RNA had been reverse transcribed. Some 3.8 million reads, on average, came from each naive, central memory and regulatory T cell sample. Generated by immunoSEQ multiplex PCR, the TCRdb table keeps only in-frame clones and is missing some. The repertoire holds some 640,000 clones, with about an eighth as singletons. The CDR3 spans 15 residues. J gave up 3 bases and V 5 bases, and 4 bases lay outside the gene matches. The germline gives CDR1 SGHDT, CDR2 YYEEEE. CD4+ cells of the naive, central memory, regulatory and stem cell-like memory types were sorted via CD45RO/CCR7/CD25/CD127/CD95/CD27. Comment on this clone: Antigen specificity is unknown.

This TCR was recovered from a man in his late teens or twenties with type 1 diabetes. Sequenced input: naive CD4+ T cells from blood. This chain joins TRBV5-6 and TRBJ2-1; TRBD2 matches at 11 bases. The CDR3 DNA reads TGTGCCAGCAGTTTAGCGGGGGGGCACTACAATGAGCAGTTCTTC. Protein sequence: CASSLAGGHYNEQFF.